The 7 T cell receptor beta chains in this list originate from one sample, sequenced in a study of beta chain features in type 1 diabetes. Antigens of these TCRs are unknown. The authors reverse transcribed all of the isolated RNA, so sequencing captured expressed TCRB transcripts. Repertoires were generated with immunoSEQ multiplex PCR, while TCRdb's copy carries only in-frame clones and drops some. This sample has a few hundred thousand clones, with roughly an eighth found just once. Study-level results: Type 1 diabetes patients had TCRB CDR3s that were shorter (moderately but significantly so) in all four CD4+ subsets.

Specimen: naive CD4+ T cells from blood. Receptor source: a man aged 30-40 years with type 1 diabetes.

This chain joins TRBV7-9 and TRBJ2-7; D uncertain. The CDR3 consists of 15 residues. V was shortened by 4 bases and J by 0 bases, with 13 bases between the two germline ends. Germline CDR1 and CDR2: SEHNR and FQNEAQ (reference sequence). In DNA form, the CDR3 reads TGTGCCAGCAGCTCCGGGTTTTCCAGCTCCTACGAGCAGTACTTC. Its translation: CASSSGFSSSYEQYF.

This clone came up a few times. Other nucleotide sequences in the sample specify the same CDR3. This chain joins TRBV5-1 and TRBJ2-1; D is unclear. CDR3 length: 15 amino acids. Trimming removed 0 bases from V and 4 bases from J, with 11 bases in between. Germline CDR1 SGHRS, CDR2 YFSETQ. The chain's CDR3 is CASSLVANSYNEQFF. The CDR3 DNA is TGCGCCAGCAGCTTGGTAGCCAATTCTTACAATGAGCAGTTCTTC.

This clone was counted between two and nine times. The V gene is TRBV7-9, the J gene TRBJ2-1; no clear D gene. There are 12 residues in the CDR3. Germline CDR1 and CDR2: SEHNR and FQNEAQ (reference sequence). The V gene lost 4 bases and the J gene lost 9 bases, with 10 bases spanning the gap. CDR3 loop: CASSSNTGEQFF. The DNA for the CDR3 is TGTGCCAGCAGCTCGAATACGGGTGAGCAGTTCTTC.

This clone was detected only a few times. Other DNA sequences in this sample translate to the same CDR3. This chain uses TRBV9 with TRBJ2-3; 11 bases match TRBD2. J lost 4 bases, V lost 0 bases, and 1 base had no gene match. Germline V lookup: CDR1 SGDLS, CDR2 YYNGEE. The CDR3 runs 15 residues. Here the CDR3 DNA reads TGTGCCAGCAGCGTAGGGACTAGCGGGTCAGATACGCAGTATTTT. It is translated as CASSVGTSGSDTQYF.

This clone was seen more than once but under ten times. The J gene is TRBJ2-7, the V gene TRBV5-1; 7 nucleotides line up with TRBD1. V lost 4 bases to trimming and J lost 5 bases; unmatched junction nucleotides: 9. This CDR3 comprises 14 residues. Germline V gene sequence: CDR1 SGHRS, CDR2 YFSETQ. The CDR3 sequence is CASSPSTGFHEQYF. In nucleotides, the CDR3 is TGCGCCAGCAGCCCTTCGACAGGGTTCCACGAGCAGTACTTC.

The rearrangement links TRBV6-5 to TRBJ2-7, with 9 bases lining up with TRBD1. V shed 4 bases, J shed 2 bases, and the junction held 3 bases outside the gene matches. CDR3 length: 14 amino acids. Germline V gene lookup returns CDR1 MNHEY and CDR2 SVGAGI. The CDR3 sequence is CASSSHRGPYEQYF. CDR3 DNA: TGTGCCAGCAGTTCCCACAGGGGGCCCTACGAGCAGTACTTC.

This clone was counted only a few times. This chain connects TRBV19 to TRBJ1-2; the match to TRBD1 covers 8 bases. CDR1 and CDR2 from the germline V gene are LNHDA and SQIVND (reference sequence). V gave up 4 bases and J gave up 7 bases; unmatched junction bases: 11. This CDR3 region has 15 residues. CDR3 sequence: CASSTITSGGRGYTF. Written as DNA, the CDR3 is TGTGCCAGTAGTACAATTACCTCAGGGGGCCGTGGCTACACCTTC.